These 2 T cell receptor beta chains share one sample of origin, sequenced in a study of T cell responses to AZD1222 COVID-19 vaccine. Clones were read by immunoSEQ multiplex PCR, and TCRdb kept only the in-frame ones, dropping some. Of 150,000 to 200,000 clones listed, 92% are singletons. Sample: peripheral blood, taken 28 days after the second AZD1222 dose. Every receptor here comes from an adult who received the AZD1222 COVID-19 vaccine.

The DNA for the CDR3 is TGTGCCAGCAGTCGGGACACCTATGGCTACACCTTC. Its translation is CASSRDTYGYTF. This chain joins TRBV6-5 and TRBJ1-2; possible D gene TRBD1, 6 bases. V was cut by 5 bases and J by 4 bases, with 8 bases left in between. The CDR3 runs to 12 residues. Looked up from germline, CDR1 is MNHEY and CDR2 is SVGAGI.

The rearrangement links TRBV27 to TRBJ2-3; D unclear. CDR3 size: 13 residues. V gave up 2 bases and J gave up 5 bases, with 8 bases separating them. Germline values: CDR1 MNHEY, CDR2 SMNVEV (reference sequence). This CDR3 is CASSLALVDTQYF. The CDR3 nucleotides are TGTGCCAGCAGTTTAGCCCTAGTAGATACGCAGTATTTT.